These 24 T cell receptor beta chains came from one sample sequenced in a study of T cells expressing NK-cell markers. Reprocessing the 5' RACE reads, TCRdb reports a single entry for every CDR3 protein and omits DNA. This table holds over 350,000 distinct CDR3 sequences. The sequenced sample consisted of blood T cells: a sorted CD56 or NKG2C T cell subset, CD4+ or CD8+ T cells, or bulk PBMC T cells (not recorded which). These receptor sequences come from a woman aged 45-65 years in good health.

The gene calls are TRBV29-1 and TRBJ2-5; TCRdb names TRBD1, which stays unverified in the absence of DNA. The CDR3 is made up of 12 amino acids. CDR1 and CDR2 (germline): SQVTM, ANQGSEA. CDR3 amino acids: CSVGGGQETQYF.

The CDR3 region is CASSVREDQYF. J is TRBJ2-5 and V is TRBV5-6. Germline V gene lookup returns CDR1 SGHDT and CDR2 YYEEEE. The CDR3 totals 11 residues. The full variable domain, completed using reference TRBV5-6 and TRBJ2-5, is DAGVTQSPTHLIKTRGQQVTLRCSPKSGHDTVSWYQQALGQGPQFIFQYYEEEERQRGNFPDRFSGHQFPNYSSELNVNALLLGDSALYLCASSVREDQYFGPGTRLLVL.

The rearrangement links TRBV18 to TRBJ1-6; checking the TCRdb D call of TRBD1 is not possible without DNA. Germline-derived CDR1 and CDR2 are KGHSH and LQKENI. The CDR3 is made up of 15 amino acids. The CDR3 sequence is CASSPQQGLNSPLHF.

V and J are TRBV6-5 and TRBJ2-7; with no DNA, the TCRdb D assignment of TRBD1 cannot be verified. The CDR3 extends over 13 amino acids. Germline lookup yields CDR1 MNHEY and CDR2 SVGAGI. The CDR3 loop reads CASSYRRQLEQYF.

The chain carries TRBV11-3 and TRBJ2-3; the D call of TRBD2 rests on TCRdb alone, since no DNA is present to check it. Germline CDR1 is SGHNT and CDR2 is YENEEA. The CDR3 runs to 13 residues. The chain's CDR3 is CASSSKGLDTQYF.

This chain links TRBV10-3 with TRBJ2-7; TCRdb's D call of TRBD1 is untestable without DNA. CDR1 and CDR2 (germline): ENHRY, SYGVKD. This CDR3 spans 12 amino acids. The CDR3 region is CASGTGYYEQYF.

The V and J genes are TRBV5-1 and TRBJ2-4. The CDR3 is made up of 14 amino acids. Germline V gene lookup returns CDR1 SGHRS and CDR2 YFSETQ. CDR3 sequence: CASSLSADGDIQYF.

The chain carries TRBV13 and TRBJ2-1. Germline V gene sequence: CDR1 PRHDT, CDR2 FYEKMQ (reference sequence). The CDR3 runs 14 residues. The CDR3 sequence: CASSLVHFYNEQFF.

The V call is TRBV27, the J call TRBJ2-1; with no DNA, the TCRdb D assignment of TRBD2 cannot be verified. The germline V gene has CDR1 MNHEY and CDR2 SMNVEV (reference sequence). The CDR3 is 15 residues long. CDR3 region: CASSLRTSGRNEQFF.

The chain uses TRBV10-3 and TRBJ1-4; TCRdb indicates TRBD1, and absent DNA this call remains unverified. The germline gives CDR1 ENHRY, CDR2 SYGVKD. This CDR3 has 13 residues. This chain's CDR3 is CATRGDKNEKLFF.

J is TRBJ2-1 and V is TRBV5-1; TCRdb calls TRBD1, which cannot be checked without DNA. Germline CDR1 SGHRS, CDR2 YFSETQ. This CDR3 region has 14 residues. CDR3 residues: CASRGWGADNEQFF.

The J gene is TRBJ2-3, the V gene TRBV7-9. Germline V gives CDR1 SEHNR, CDR2 FQNEAQ (reference sequence). The CDR3 is 15 amino acids. This chain's CDR3 is CASSSIYESTDTQYF.

The chain recombines TRBV10-3 with TRBJ2-3; TCRdb returns TRBD1, unconfirmable since there is no DNA. Germline assignment: CDR1 ENHRY and CDR2 SYGVKD. The CDR3 length is 13 residues. The CDR3 sequence is CAINSGGGDTQYF.

The chain carries TRBV6-5 and TRBJ2-7; there is no DNA to check the TCRdb D call of TRBD2. The germline CDR1 and CDR2 sequences are MNHEY and SVGAGI. CDR3 length: 16 residues. The CDR3 here is CASRSWIAGGLGEQYF.

The V gene is TRBV7-2, the J gene TRBJ1-6; TCRdb reports TRBD1, a call that lacks DNA to check it against. The CDR3 has 13 amino acids. Germline CDR1 SGHTA, CDR2 FQGNSA. The CDR3 is CASGTGFSSPLHF.

J is TRBJ1-1 and V is TRBV5-1. The V gene's germline CDR1 is SGHRS and CDR2 YFSETQ. The CDR3 totals 13 residues. CDR3 sequence: CASSGPGGAEAFF.

This chain links TRBV6-2 or TRBV6-3 with TRBJ2-2; the TCRdb D gene call, TRBD2, has no DNA to confirm it. This CDR3 contains 17 residues. Looked up from germline, CDR1 is MNHEY and CDR2 is SVGEGT. The CDR3: CASSPSRLAVPTGELFF.

This chain joins TRBV12-3 or TRBV12-4 and TRBJ1-2; the TCRdb call, TRBD1, lacks DNA for checking. This CDR3 has 14 amino acids. This CDR3 is CASRSGTPSYGYTF.

The chain recombines TRBV2 with TRBJ2-3; TCRdb calls TRBD2, which cannot be checked without DNA. CDR1 is SNHLY and CDR2 is FYNNEI in the germline V gene. The CDR3 is 14 amino acids. CDR3: CASSAVSGKDTQYF.

The gene calls are TRBV5-1 and TRBJ1-1. CDR1 and CDR2 from the germline V gene are SGHRS and YFSETQ. The CDR3 runs to 14 residues. This CDR3 reads CASSLVRTNTEAFF. Based on the CDR3 plus reference TRBV5-1 and TRBJ1-1, the full variable domain is KAGVTQTPRYLIKTRGQQVTLSCSPISGHRSVSWYQQTPGQGLQFLFEYFSETQRNKGNFPGRFSGRQFSNSRSEMNVSTLELGDSALYLCASSLVRTNTEAFFGQGTRLTVV.

The genes are TRBV6-4 and TRBJ2-3; TCRdb's assignment of TRBD1 cannot be checked, as there is no DNA. The germline gives CDR1 MRHNA, CDR2 SNTAGT. This CDR3 comprises 14 residues. The CDR3 here is CASSPDRATDTQYF.

This rearrangement joins TRBV30 to TRBJ2-7. CDR3 length equals 11 residues. Germline V gene sequence: CDR1 GTSNPN, CDR2 SVGIG (reference sequence). The CDR3: CAWRERYEQYF.

The J gene is TRBJ2-5, the V gene TRBV29-1; lacking DNA, the TRBD1 call made by TCRdb goes unchecked. This CDR3 spans 13 amino acids. Germline-derived CDR1 and CDR2 are SQVTM and ANQGSEA. This CDR3 reads CSGGDVSRETQYF.

The V and J genes are TRBV5-1 and TRBJ2-3; the TCRdb call, TRBD2, lacks DNA for checking. CDR3 length equals 19 residues. The germline gives CDR1 SGHRS, CDR2 YFSETQ. This chain's CDR3 is CASSLGAHLASSSTDTQYF.